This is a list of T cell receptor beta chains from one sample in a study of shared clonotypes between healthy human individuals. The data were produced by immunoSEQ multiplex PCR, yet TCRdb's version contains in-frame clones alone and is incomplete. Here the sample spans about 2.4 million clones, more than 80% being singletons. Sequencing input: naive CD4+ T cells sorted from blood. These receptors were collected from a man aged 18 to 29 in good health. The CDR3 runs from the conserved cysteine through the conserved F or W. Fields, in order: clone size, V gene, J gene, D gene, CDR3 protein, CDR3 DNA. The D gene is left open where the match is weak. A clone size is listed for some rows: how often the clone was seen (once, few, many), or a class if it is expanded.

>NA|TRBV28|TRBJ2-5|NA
CASSLGTGGWETQYF
TGTGCCAGCAGTTTAGGTACCGGCGGGTGGGAGACCCAGTACTTC
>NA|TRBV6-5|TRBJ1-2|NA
CASSSSYGYTF
TGTGCCAGCAGTTCGTCCTATGGCTACACCTTC
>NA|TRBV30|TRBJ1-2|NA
CAWSVPGAGGYTF
TGTGCCTGGAGTGTACCAGGGGCAGGTGGCTACACCTTC
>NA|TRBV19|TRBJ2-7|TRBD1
CASSIFGTGTYEQYF
TGTGCCAGTAGTATTTTTGGGACAGGAACATACGAGCAGTACTTC
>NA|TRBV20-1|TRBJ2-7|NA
CSGVGDYEQYF
TGCAGTGGAGTGGGGGACTACGAGCAGTACTTC
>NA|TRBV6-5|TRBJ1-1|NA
CASSYQEGLNTEAFF
TGTGCCAGCAGTTACCAGGAGGGTTTGAACACTGAAGCTTTCTTT
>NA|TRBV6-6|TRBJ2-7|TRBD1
CASSYGDRVEQYF
TGTGCCAGCAGTTACGGAGACAGGGTCGAGCAGTACTTC
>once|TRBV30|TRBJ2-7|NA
CAWSVRGGLSGEQYF
TGTGCCTGGAGTGTACGTGGGGGCCTTTCGGGCGAGCAGTACTTC
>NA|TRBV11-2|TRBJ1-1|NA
CASSLDRTEAFF
TGTGCCAGCAGCTTAGACAGGACTGAAGCTTTCTTT
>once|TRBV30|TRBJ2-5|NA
CAWSQRQAETQYF
TGTGCCTGGAGTCAAAGGCAGGCGGAGACCCAGTACTTC
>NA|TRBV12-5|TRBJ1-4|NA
CASGHSGGGNEKLFF
TGTGCTAGTGGGCATTCAGGCGGTGGAAATGAAAAACTGTTTTTT
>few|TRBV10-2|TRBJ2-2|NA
CASSDRDRPTGELFF
TGCGCCAGCAGTGACCGGGACCGCCCGACCGGGGAGCTGTTTTTT
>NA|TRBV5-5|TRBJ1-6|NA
CASSVEGGFGSSPLHF
TGTGCCAGCAGCGTGGAGGGAGGGTTTGGGTCGTCACCCCTCCACTTT
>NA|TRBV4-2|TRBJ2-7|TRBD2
CASSQRSGTSGVYEQYF
TGTGCCAGCAGCCAAAGATCCGGGACTAGCGGGGTGTACGAGCAGTACTTC
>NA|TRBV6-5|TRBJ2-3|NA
CASSYGGSGADTQYF
TGTGCCAGCAGTTACGGAGGTAGCGGCGCAGATACGCAGTATTTT
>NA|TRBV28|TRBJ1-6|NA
CASSADRWPHF
TGTGCCAGCAGTGCAGACAGGTGGCCCCACTTT
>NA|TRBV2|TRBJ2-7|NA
CASSVGPRIYEQYF
TGTGCCAGCAGTGTCGGGCCGCGCATCTACGAGCAGTACTTC
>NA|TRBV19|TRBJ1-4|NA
CASSTPGREEKLFF
TGTGCCAGTAGTACCCCAGGGCGAGAGGAAAAACTGTTTTTT
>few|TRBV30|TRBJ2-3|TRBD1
CAWGTGGTDTQYF
TGTGCCTGGGGGACAGGGGGCACAGATACGCAGTATTTT
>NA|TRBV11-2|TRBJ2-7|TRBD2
CASSPRLAGVEQYF
TGTGCCAGCAGCCCACGACTAGCGGGAGTCGAGCAGTACTTC
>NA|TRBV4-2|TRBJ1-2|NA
CASSQDMIGSSNYGYTF
TGTGCCAGCAGCCAAGATATGATCGGAAGTTCTAACTATGGCTACACCTTC
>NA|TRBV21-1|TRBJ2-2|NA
CASSNDSLNTGELFF
TGTGCCAGCAGCAACGACTCCCTGAACACCGGGGAGCTGTTTTTT
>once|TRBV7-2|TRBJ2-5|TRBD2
CASSLVGGGTTKTQYF
TGTGCCAGCAGCTTAGTGGGCGGGGGGACCACAAAGACCCAGTACTTC
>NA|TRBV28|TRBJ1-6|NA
CASSPNRGVNSPLHF
TGTGCCAGCAGTCCTAACCGAGGGGTTAATTCACCCCTCCACTTT
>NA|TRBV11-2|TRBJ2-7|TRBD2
CASSRGLAGSYEQYF
TGTGCCAGCAGCCGTGGACTAGCGGGATCCTACGAGCAGTACTTC
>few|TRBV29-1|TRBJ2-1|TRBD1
CSAKQGSEQFF
TGCAGCGCTAAACAGGGGAGTGAGCAGTTCTTC
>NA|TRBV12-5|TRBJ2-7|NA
CASGFGHTAYEQYF
TGTGCTAGTGGTTTTGGTCATACGGCTTACGAGCAGTACTTC
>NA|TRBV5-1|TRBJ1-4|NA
CASSLPGRRATNEKLFF
TGCGCCAGCAGCTTGCCCGGGAGGCGAGCAACTAATGAAAAACTGTTTTTT
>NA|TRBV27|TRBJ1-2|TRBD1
CASSNRQGGGYTF
TGTGCCAGCAGTAACCGACAGGGAGGCGGCTACACCTTC
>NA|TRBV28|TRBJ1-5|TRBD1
CASTRDRNQPQHF
TGTGCCAGCACTCGGGACAGGAATCAGCCCCAGCATTTT
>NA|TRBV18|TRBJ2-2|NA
CASSPRGSGEIGELFF
TGTGCCAGCTCACCACGGGGCTCGGGGGAAATCGGGGAGCTGTTTTTT
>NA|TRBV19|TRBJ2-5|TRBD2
CASSIAGTSGGSQETQYF
TGTGCCAGTAGTATCGCCGGGACTAGCGGGGGGTCCCAAGAGACCCAGTACTTC
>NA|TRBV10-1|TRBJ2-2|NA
CAASGAPSNTGELFF
TGCGCCGCATCGGGGGCCCCATCGAACACCGGGGAGCTGTTTTTT
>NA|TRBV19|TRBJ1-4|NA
CASSMRSATNEKLFF
TGTGCCAGTAGTATGAGGAGCGCAACTAATGAAAAACTGTTTTTT
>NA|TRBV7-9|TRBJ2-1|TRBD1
CASSSGQGSSYNEQFF
TGTGCCAGCAGCTCCGGACAGGGAAGCTCCTACAATGAGCAGTTCTTC
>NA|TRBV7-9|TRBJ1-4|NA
CASSERAVATNEKLFF
TGTGCCAGCAGCGAGAGGGCGGTCGCAACTAATGAAAAACTGTTTTTT
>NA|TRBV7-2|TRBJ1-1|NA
CASSTNRVIRTEAFF
TGTGCCAGCAGCACAAACAGGGTCATTAGAACTGAAGCTTTCTTT
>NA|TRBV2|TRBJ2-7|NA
CASSEWQSLYEQYF
TGTGCCAGCAGTGAATGGCAGTCCCTCTACGAGCAGTACTTC
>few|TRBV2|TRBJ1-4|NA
CASSETGTEKLFF
TGTGCCAGCAGTGAAACCGGGACAGAAAAACTGTTTTTT
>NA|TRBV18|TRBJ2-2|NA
CASSPGLDGELFF
TGTGCCAGCTCACCAGGGTTGGACGGGGAGCTGTTTTTT
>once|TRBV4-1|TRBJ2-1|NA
CASSQVGASYNEQFF
TGCGCCAGCAGCCAAGTAGGGGCGTCCTACAATGAGCAGTTCTTC
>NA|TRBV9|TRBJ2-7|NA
CASSVAVSSEQYF
TGTGCCAGCAGCGTAGCGGTGTCTAGCGAGCAGTACTTC
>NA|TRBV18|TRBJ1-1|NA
CASSPRGTMNTEAFF
TGTGCCAGCTCACCACGAGGGACAATGAACACTGAAGCTTTCTTT
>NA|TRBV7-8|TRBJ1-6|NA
CASSPANSPLHF
TGTGCCAGCAGCCCGGCTAATTCACCCCTCCACTTT
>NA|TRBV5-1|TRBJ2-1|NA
CASSPWTNTNNEQFF
TGCGCCAGCAGCCCCTGGACAAATACGAACAATGAGCAGTTCTTC
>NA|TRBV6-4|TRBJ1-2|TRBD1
CASSPLYDRGSQNLYGYTF
TGTGCCAGCAGTCCCCTCTACGACAGGGGCTCACAGAACCTGTATGGCTACACCTTC
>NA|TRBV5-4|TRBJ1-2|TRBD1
CASSSGQGSGYTF
TGTGCCAGCAGTTCGGGACAGGGTAGTGGCTACACCTTC
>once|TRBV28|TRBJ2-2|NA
CASSKMVDANTGELFF
TGTGCCAGCAGTAAGATGGTAGACGCGAACACCGGGGAGCTGTTTTTT
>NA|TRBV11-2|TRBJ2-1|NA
CASSLEAAREQFF
TGTGCCAGCAGCTTAGAGGCGGCTCGGGAGCAGTTCTTC
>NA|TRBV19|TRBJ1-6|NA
CASNRQVNSPLHF
TGTGCCAGTAACAGACAAGTCAATTCACCCCTCCACTTT
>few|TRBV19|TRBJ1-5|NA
CASAWTDLNQPQHF
TGTGCCAGTGCCTGGACAGACCTCAATCAGCCCCAGCATTTT
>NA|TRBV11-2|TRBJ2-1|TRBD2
CASSLGASGTSTYNEQFF
TGTGCCAGCAGCTTAGGGGCTTCTGGGACTAGCACCTACAATGAGCAGTTCTTC
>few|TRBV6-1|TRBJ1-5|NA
CACSEGLSNQPQHF
TGTGCCTGTAGTGAGGGGCTTAGCAATCAGCCCCAGCATTTT
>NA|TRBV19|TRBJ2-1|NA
CASSTPTEPSYNEQFF
TGTGCCAGTAGTACACCGACAGAGCCCTCCTACAATGAGCAGTTCTTC
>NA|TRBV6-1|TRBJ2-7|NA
CASSEAGGHSYEQYF
TGTGCCAGCAGTGAAGCCGGGGGTCACTCCTACGAGCAGTACTTC
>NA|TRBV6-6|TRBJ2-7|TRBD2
CASSRLAGNEQYF
TGTGCCAGCAGCAGGCTAGCGGGAAACGAGCAGTACTTC
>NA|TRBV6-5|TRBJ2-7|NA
CASSYDGSQFYEQYF
TGTGCCAGCAGTTACGATGGGTCACAATTCTACGAGCAGTACTTC